This paragraph reports one T cell receptor (beta chain). Its antigen is undetermined. The study sequenced cultured CD4+ T cell DNA using the Oncomine TCR Beta short-read assay. TCRdb recomputed calls from the PCR reads with MiXCR, one row per CDR3 protein. Counted here are just over 14,000 distinct CDR3 sequences, 40% to 60% occurring once; the ten biggest clones make up roughly 7%. Treatment indicated: approximately 10-day PBMC culture with coronavirus spike peptide pools or control peptides (ViraFEST assay). Isolation of CD4+ T cells by negative selection took place after more than 9 days of culture. CDR3 size: 11 residues. Germline V CDR1 and CDR2: MNHEY, SMNVEV (reference sequence). Trimming took off 1 base at V and 9 bases at J, with 4 bases between the two ends. The sample originates from a study of vaccination and CD4 T cells after COVID-19. At the level of the study: Overlapping spike peptides of SARS-CoV-2, HCoV-NL63, HCoV-OC43 and HCoV-229E stimulated the cells.

Study-wide results and caveats: Reactive clone data from convalescent patients indicated a median of about 86% appearing only post-vaccination.

Sequencing used CD4+ T cells from blood, cultured in vitro. This receptor was identified in a human donor who had recovered from COVID-19. The rearrangement joins TRBV27 to TRBJ2-1; no firm D call. DNA of the CDR3: TGTGCCAGCAGTTTATACGGTGAGCAGTTCTTC. Translating it yields CASSLYGEQFF.